The sequence of this TCR beta chain was determined in a study of tumor-infiltrating lymphocytes in primary liver carcinoma (dated by TCRdb to about 2017). As for the study more broadly: The five patients, three men and two women aged 30 to 69 years, had hepatocellular carcinoma (four) or combined HCC and intrahepatic cholangiocarcinoma (one). Tumors of the five patients were stage T1-T3 N0M0 with maximum diameters of roughly 4.2 to 11 cm. Each sample produced about 3.65 to 7.13 million productive TCRbeta reads, and read depth showed no significant difference between tissue types. Across five regions of each liver tumor, along with adjacent normal tissue and blood, the study brought together TCRbeta repertoire sequencing, expression microarrays and whole-exome sequencing. A total of 35 specimens from 5 patients underwent TCRbeta repertoire sequencing, comprising around 25 tumor regions, 5 adjacent noncancerous liver tissues and 5 peripheral blood samples. To link TCRbeta repertoire diversity with the local molecular phenotype, the 25 to 30 tumor region samples were profiled using Agilent mRNA microarrays. High reproducibility was observed for the technical replicate repertoires, with mean shared-clone rates roughly 0.92 and correlation coefficients above 0.95.

What the study reported, not specific to this receptor: Only five or six patients were included in the study, and the authors note that the findings should be validated in a larger study. Only about 7-24% of top clones were present in all five regions of a tumor, suggesting spatial heterogeneity of tumor-infiltrating T cells. Because sequencing covered only the TCR beta chain and unpaired alpha chains were not captured, true repertoire diversity is likely underestimated. Compared with blood, tumors had a significantly larger share of the repertoire taken up by the top 250 clones (p = 0.039). Repertoire overlap was found to be higher between tumor regions (mean approximately 35%) than between tumor-adjacent (around 17%) or tumor-blood (about 15%) pairs, consistent with antigen-driven expansion. Bulk unsorted samples precluded comparing CD4+ and CD8+ T cell repertoires.

As to this clonotype: Its target antigen remains unknown. Base qualities are not recorded, but no much larger clone differs from it by a single base.

A constant-region primer and ProtoScript II reverse transcriptase were used to reverse-transcribe TCRbeta-specific cDNA from 500 ng total RNA. TCRbeta libraries were built with three nested multiplex PCR rounds, a slightly modified ARM-PCR procedure. Each of the first two PCR rounds ran for about 10 cycles and used multiplex TRBV1-TRBV30 forward primers together with a Cbeta reverse primer. Sample barcodes and Illumina adapters were added in a final 25-cycle PCR with Deep VentR polymerase. Before sequencing, amplicons of 200-500 bp were purified from gel using a QIAquick gel extraction kit. TCRbeta amplicons were sequenced on an Illumina HiSeq 2500 with 250-bp paired-end reads. The source study handled its data this way. Quality trimming of reads was performed with Trimmomatic v0.33, and paired reads were merged with FLASH v1.2.11 so that full CDR3 sequences could be recovered. V, D and J germline segments were assigned to the rearranged TCRbeta sequences by MiGEC v1.2.1b. Clonotype statistics, along with Shannon-Wiener diversity indices, were calculated using VDJtools v1.0.0. To reduce sampling bias, subsequent analyses other than the diversity analysis used only the 250 most abundant clonotypes in each sample. TCRdb cleaned the public reads at Q25 with fastp, built clones with MiXCR and kept in-frame beta chains. Each entry is one CDR3 protein sequence, shown with its most common DNA and genes. None of the V and J calls come from the authors' own analysis; TCRdb made them. For this sample there are approximately 110,000 distinct CDR3 sequences; 55% to 65% appear just once. Around 8.5% of the sample lies in the top ten.

Total RNA and DNA were co-extracted from around 20-30 mg of bulk tissue with the AllPrep DNA/RNA mini kit, without cell sorting. Between late 2015 and March 2016, a few patients in China with histopathologically diagnosed primary liver carcinoma had surgical resection. Patients had chronic HBV infection and were treatment-naive at sampling. Each tumor was sampled at five spatially separated regions: the tumor centre plus the superior, inferior, left-lateral and right-lateral poles. According to histology, viable tumor cells made up more than 90% of every tumor sample. Each fresh piece of tumor and adjacent tissue was cut in two, with one half stored in RNAlater at -80 degrees C and the other half sent for histology. The CDR3 runs 15 amino acids, cysteine and phenylalanine included. Of all the DNA, just the CDR3 is kept, 45 bases in frame from base 1. CDR1 and CDR2 are drawn from the germline V gene: SGHAT, FQNNGV. V is shortened by 3 bases, J by 6 bases, and the region joining them spans 18 bases.

This receptor was obtained from a woman aged 55-69 years with primary liver carcinoma and hepatitis B virus infection. Sequenced input: liver tumor tissue from sampling region 1. This specimen's cell subset or site label, interpreted: tumor region T1, superior pole. Recombination connected TRBV11-2 to TRBJ2-7; TRBD2 is perhaps the D gene, given 6 matching bases. The CDR3: CASSFRTGGTAEQYF. DNA sequence: TGTGCCAGCAGCTTTAGGACTGGCGGGACGGCCGAGCAGTACTTC.